A selection of T cell receptor beta chains follows, all from one sample in a study of blood T cell repertoires in COVID-19. The assay was immunoSEQ multiplex PCR, and TCRdb's table has in-frame clones only and misses some. The sample records some 67,000 clones, 88% being singletons. Specimen: peripheral blood. The receptors were sampled from a woman aged 55 to 70 with acute or convalescent COVID-19. CDR3s include the opening cysteine and the closing phenylalanine or tryptophan. D genes are given only for firm matches. Part of the rows lack a size; the others show once, few, many or a class for expanded clones.

j_gene	v_gene	abundance	d_gene	CDR3aa	CDR3nt
TRBJ2-2	TRBV6-2/TRBV6-3	few	TRBD2	CASSYSITSAPGELFF	TGTGCCAGCAGTTACTCGATCACTAGCGCCCCCGGGGAGCTGTTTTTT
TRBJ2-3	TRBV3-1/TRBV3-2	-	TRBD1	CASSLSGTGEYF	TGTGCCAGCAGCTTGTCCGGGACAGGGGAATATTTT
TRBJ1-6	TRBV4-1	-	-	CASSQLRVGDSPLHF	TGCGCCAGCAGCCAACTCAGGGTTGGGGATTCACCCCTCCACTTT
TRBJ2-5	TRBV9	-	-	CASSPQETQYF	TGTGCCAGCAGTCCTCAAGAGACCCAGTACTTC
TRBJ1-1	TRBV10-3	once	TRBD1	CAISAPGGEAFF	TGTGCCATCAGTGCCCCAGGGGGTGAAGCTTTCTTT
TRBJ1-1	TRBV18	-	-	CASSPPGAGAFF	TGTGCCAGCTCACCTCCCGGAGCGGGAGCTTTCTTT
TRBJ2-5	TRBV11-2	-	-	CASSLKIGVRQETQYF	TGTGCCAGCAGCTTAAAGATAGGGGTCCGGCAAGAGACCCAGTACTTC
TRBJ2-1	TRBV7-9	-	TRBD1	CASSWRDRGYNEQFF	TGTGCCAGCAGCTGGAGGGACAGGGGCTACAATGAGCAGTTCTTC
TRBJ1-5	TRBV4-2	once	-	CASSQISPGQFNQPQHF	TGTGCCAGCAGCCAAATTAGCCCTGGACAGTTCAATCAGCCCCAGCATTTT
TRBJ1-4	TRBV15	-	TRBD1	CATSTRTGAEKLFF	TGTGCCACCAGCACCCGGACAGGAGCTGAAAAACTGTTTTTT
TRBJ2-2	TRBV7-9	-	TRBD2	CASSLAGRLAGNTGELFF	TGTGCCAGCAGCTTAGCCGGGAGACTAGCGGGAAACACCGGGGAGCTGTTTTTT
TRBJ1-1	TRBV5-1	-	-	CASSPVLLNTEAFF	TGCGCCAGCAGCCCGGTCCTTTTGAACACTGAAGCTTTCTTT
TRBJ2-2	TRBV6-5	-	-	CASIRDTGELFF	TGTGCCAGCATCAGGGACACCGGGGAGCTGTTTTTT
TRBJ2-1	TRBV10-1	-	-	CASSGSRENPFSYNEQFF	TGCGCCAGCAGTGGGAGCCGGGAGAATCCCTTCTCCTACAATGAGCAGTTCTTC
TRBJ2-2	TRBV21-1	-	-	CASTGGRTGANTGELFF	TGTGCCAGCACGGGGGGCCGGACAGGGGCGAACACCGGGGAGCTGTTTTTT
TRBJ2-3	TRBV11-1	-	-	CASSLALQGTDTQYF	TGTGCCAGCAGCTTAGCCCTACAGGGCACAGATACGCAGTATTTT
TRBJ2-3	TRBV4-1	-	TRBD1	CASSQGTGSTDTQYF	TGCGCCAGCAGCCAAGGGACAGGGAGCACAGATACGCAGTATTTT
TRBJ1-2	TRBV24-1	once	-	CATSELTGYGYTF	TGTGCCACCAGTGAATTGACAGGATATGGCTACACCTTC
TRBJ1-1	TRBV5-1	-	TRBD1	CASSSTTGPMNTEAFF	TGCGCCAGCAGCTCGACGACAGGGCCTATGAACACTGAAGCTTTCTTT
TRBJ1-6	TRBV3-1/TRBV3-2	few	TRBD1	CASSQGQRNSPLHF	TGTGCCAGCAGCCAGGGACAGAGAAATTCACCCCTCCACTTT
TRBJ2-5	TRBV9	once	TRBD2	CASNPGGGETQYF	TGTGCCAGCAACCCCGGGGGGGGCGAGACCCAGTACTTC
TRBJ2-4	TRBV6-5	once	TRBD1	CASRLGTGKNIQYF	TGTGCCAGCAGGCTAGGGACAGGGAAAAACATTCAGTACTTC
TRBJ1-5	TRBV7-7	-	TRBD1	CASSLEQGQPQHF	TGTGCCAGCAGCTTAGAACAGGGGCAGCCCCAGCATTTT
TRBJ2-1	TRBV6-2/TRBV6-3	-	-	CASSYPSQGGISNEQFF	TGTGCCAGCAGTTACCCTTCCCAGGGGGGCATTTCGAATGAGCAGTTCTTC
TRBJ1-4	TRBV6-6	-	-	CASSYGPATNEKLFF	TGTGCCAGCAGTTACGGTCCAGCAACTAATGAAAAACTGTTTTTT
TRBJ2-5	TRBV3-1/TRBV3-2	-	-	CASSQSPGETQYF	TGTGCCAGCAGCCAATCCCCAGGGGAGACCCAGTACTTC
TRBJ1-1	TRBV3-1/TRBV3-2	-	-	CASSPGMNTEAFF	TGTGCCAGCAGCCCGGGGATGAACACTGAAGCTTTCTTT
TRBJ2-5	TRBV6-5	-	TRBD2	CASRREGAETQYF	TGTGCCAGCAGGCGGGAGGGGGCCGAGACCCAGTACTTC
TRBJ2-1	TRBV3-1/TRBV3-2	-	-	CASSLGANEQFF	TGTGCCAGCAGCCTAGGGGCAAATGAGCAGTTCTTC
TRBJ1-5	TRBV6-5	-	TRBD1	CASSQQGASNQPQHF	TGTGCCAGCAGTCAACAGGGGGCAAGCAATCAGCCCCAGCATTTT
TRBJ1-1	TRBV7-9	-	-	CASTPRGMNTEAFF	TGTGCCAGCACCCCTAGGGGGATGAACACTGAAGCTTTCTTT
TRBJ1-1	TRBV5-1	-	-	CASGGELNTEAFF	TGCGCCAGCGGGGGGGAGCTGAACACTGAAGCTTTCTTT
TRBJ2-3	TRBV11-2	-	-	CASSLDRGDTQYF	TGTGCCAGCAGCTTAGATAGAGGAGATACGCAGTATTTT
TRBJ1-2	TRBV5-5	-	TRBD1	CASSSGQGAIYGYTF	TGTGCCAGCAGCTCGGGACAGGGGGCAATCTATGGCTACACCTTC
TRBJ2-1	TRBV20-1	-	-	CSARTGDEQFF	TGCAGTGCTAGAACGGGGGATGAGCAGTTCTTC
TRBJ1-2	TRBV5-1	-	-	CASSFLGADGYTF	TGCGCCAGCAGCTTTTTAGGGGCAGATGGCTACACCTTC
TRBJ2-5	TRBV9	-	-	CASSVGQIQETQYF	TGTGCCAGCAGCGTAGGTCAGATACAAGAGACCCAGTACTTC
TRBJ1-1	TRBV7-9	-	-	CASSLAPLGRGRDTEAFF	TGTGCCAGCAGCTTAGCGCCTCTGGGTAGGGGGAGGGACACTGAAGCTTTCTTT
TRBJ1-2	TRBV6-5	-	-	CASSLDTDYGYTF	TGTGCCAGCAGCCTGGACACAGACTATGGCTACACCTTC
TRBJ1-1	TRBV12-3/TRBV12-4	-	-	CASSLRGNTEAFF	TGTGCCAGCAGCTTAAGGGGGAACACTGAAGCTTTCTTT
TRBJ1-5	TRBV12-3/TRBV12-4	-	-	CASSLSRNQPQHF	TGTGCCAGCAGTTTGAGTCGCAATCAGCCCCAGCATTTT
TRBJ2-5	TRBV5-1	-	TRBD1	CASSPGTAYQETQYF	TGCGCCAGCAGCCCAGGGACAGCGTACCAAGAGACCCAGTACTTC
TRBJ2-1	TRBV18	-	-	CASSPGLGNEQFF	TGTGCCAGCTCCCCGGGATTGGGCAATGAGCAGTTCTTC
TRBJ1-3	TRBV14	few	-	CASSHRGGPISGNTIYF	TGTGCCAGCAGCCACCGGGGAGGCCCGATCTCTGGAAACACCATATATTTT
TRBJ1-6	TRBV19	-	-	CASSIGQSEVSPLHF	TGTGCCAGTAGTATAGGACAGTCGGAAGTTTCACCCCTCCACTTT
TRBJ1-4	TRBV28	-	TRBD1	CASTDRGDEKLFF	TGTGCCAGCACGGACAGGGGTGATGAAAAACTGTTTTTT
TRBJ1-3	TRBV7-6	-	-	CASSLEGATRTGNTIYF	TGTGCCAGCAGCTTAGAAGGCGCGACGAGGACTGGAAACACCATATATTTT